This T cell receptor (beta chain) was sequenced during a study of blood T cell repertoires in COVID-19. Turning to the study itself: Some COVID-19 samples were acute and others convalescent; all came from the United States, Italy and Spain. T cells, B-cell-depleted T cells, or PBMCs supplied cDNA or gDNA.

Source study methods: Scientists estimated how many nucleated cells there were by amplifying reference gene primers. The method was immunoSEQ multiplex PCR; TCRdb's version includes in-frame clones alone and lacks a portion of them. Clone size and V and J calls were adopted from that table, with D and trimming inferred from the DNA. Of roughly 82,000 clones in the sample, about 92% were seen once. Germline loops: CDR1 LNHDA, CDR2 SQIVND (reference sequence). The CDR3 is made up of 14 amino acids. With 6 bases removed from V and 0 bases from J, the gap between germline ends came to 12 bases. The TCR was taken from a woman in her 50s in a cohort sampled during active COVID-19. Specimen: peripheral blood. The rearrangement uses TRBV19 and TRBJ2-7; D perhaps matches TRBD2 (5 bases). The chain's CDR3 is CASRDWPDSYEQYF. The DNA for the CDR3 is TGTGCCAGTAGGGACTGGCCCGACTCCTACGAGCAGTACTTC.